This T cell receptor (beta chain) was profiled in a study of Graves' ophthalmopathy and Graves' hyperthyroidism. The study excluded patients with other autoimmune diseases, uncontrolled infections, pregnancy or lactation. Amplification of the TCR beta CDR3 regions used RNA transcripts (as template). The library came from an HTBI-primed first-round RT-PCR and a second-round multiplex PCR. A single record per CDR3 protein comes from TCRdb applying MiXCR to the multiplex PCR reads. The table shows 500,000 to 700,000 distinct CDR3 sequences, with under 45% occurring only once. This clonotype was seen a few times. Germline values: CDR1 DFQATT, CDR2 SNEGSKA (reference sequence). The CDR3 loop spans 16 amino acids. J was trimmed by 3 bases and V by 6 bases; bases with no gene match: 16.

The V gene is TRBV20-1, the J gene TRBJ1-1; 7 nucleotides line up with TRBD1. The material sequenced was peripheral blood or thyroid tissue (not recorded which). This receptor was obtained from an adult man with Graves' hyperthyroidism. The CDR3 sequence is CSAKVAGQREDTEAFF. As DNA, the CDR3 is TGCAGTGCGAAGGTAGCGGGACAGCGTGAAGACACTGAAGCTTTCTTT.